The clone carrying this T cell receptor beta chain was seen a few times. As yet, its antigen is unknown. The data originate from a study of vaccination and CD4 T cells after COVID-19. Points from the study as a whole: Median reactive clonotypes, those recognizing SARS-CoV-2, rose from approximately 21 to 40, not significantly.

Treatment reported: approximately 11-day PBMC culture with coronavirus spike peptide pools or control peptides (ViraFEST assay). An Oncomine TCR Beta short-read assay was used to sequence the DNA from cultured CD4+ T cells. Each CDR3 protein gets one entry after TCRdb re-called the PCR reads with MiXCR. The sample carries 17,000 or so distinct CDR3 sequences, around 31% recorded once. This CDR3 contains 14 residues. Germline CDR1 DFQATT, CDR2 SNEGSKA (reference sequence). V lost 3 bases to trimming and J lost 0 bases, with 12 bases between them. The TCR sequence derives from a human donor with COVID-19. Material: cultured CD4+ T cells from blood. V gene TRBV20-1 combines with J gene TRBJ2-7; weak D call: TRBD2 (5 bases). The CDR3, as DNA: TGCAGTGCTAGCCCGGGGTTTTTCTCCTACGAGCAGTACTTC. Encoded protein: CSASPGFFSYEQYF.